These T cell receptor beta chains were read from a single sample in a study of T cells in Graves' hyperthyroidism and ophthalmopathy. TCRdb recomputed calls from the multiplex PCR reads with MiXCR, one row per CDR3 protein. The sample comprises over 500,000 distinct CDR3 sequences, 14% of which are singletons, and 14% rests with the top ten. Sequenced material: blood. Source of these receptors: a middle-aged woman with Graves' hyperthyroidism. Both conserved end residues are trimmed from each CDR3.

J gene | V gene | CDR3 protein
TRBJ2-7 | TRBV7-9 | ASSPGLVYEQY
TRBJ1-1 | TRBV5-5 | ASSLAGETEAF
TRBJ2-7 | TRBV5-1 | ASSLDWGKGYEQY
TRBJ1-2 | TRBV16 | ASRRDRNNYGYT
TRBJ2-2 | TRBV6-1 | ASSATFGQGELF
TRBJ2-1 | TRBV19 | ASSPGLAGVGYNEQF
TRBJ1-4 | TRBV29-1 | SVGVGEKLF
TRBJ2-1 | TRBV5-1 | ASSWTSDNEQF
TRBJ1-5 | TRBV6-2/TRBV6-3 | ASRPPGSNQPQH
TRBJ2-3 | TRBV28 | ASSPGTAGTDTQY
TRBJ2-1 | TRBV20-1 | SARLTEREQF
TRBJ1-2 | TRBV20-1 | SARDRQGANANYGYT
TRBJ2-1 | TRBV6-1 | ASRAGENEQF
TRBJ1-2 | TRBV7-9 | AGSPGQGGYGYT
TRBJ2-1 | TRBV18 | ASSRSTGADNEQF
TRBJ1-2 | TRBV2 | ASNLDPDSYDYGYT
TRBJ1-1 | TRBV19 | ASTKTGGGTEAF
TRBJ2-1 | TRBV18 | ASSPATGYANEQF
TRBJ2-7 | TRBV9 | ASSVGDGTEQY
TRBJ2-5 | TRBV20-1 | SAGRLAGNQETQY
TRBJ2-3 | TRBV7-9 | ASSLAPGDRSLHTQY
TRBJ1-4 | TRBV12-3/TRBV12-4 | ASSGTGTGLEKLF
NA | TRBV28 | ASSFYMTGSYEQF
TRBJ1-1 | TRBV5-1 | ASSRGDDTEAF
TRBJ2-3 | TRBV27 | ASVQEERSTDTQY
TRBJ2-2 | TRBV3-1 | ASRAGTSPSGELF
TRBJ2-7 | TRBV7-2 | ASSLGGIGHEQY
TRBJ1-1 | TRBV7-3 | ASSLDEGAPNTEAF
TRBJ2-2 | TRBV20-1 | SVPSYHSGTGVTGELF
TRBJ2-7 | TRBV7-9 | ASSWGRDRAYEQY
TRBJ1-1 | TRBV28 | ASSLIREAF
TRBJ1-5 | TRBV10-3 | AISAGGEGSNQPQH
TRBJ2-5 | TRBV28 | ASSLIQGRETQY
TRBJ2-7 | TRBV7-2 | ASSFLAGEYYEQY
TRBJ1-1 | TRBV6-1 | ASRRKGADTEAF
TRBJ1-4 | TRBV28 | ASSSGQVQKLF
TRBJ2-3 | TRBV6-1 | ASRMSGTGDTQY
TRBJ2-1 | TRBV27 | ASSNLQGDPYNEQF
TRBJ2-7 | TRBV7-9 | ASSLESAGGPNEQY
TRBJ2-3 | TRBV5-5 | ASSWGQESTDTQY
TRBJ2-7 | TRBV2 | ASRLGLIYEQY
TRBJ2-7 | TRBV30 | AWSPGGNEQY
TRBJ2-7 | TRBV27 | ASSFAPVGHEQY
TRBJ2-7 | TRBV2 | ASSVSGQGYEQY
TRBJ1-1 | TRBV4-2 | ASSQEGGAF
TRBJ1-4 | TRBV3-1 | ASSLSSDRLGKGKLF
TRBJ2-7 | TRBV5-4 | ASAQGGTYGQY
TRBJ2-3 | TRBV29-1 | SVEDPGTKKSTDTQY
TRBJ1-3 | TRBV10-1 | ASQTDITDSGNTIY
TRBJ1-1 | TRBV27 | ASTIRAGRAEAF